The rows below give T cell receptor beta chains drawn from one sample of a study of cytomegalovirus exposure and HLA in healthy donors. Libraries were prepared by immunoSEQ multiplex PCR; TCRdb keeps only in-frame clonotypes and omits some of them. The sample holds more than 45,000 clones, 85% to 90% seen once. The sequenced sample consisted of PBMCs. These TCRs come from a woman between 18 and 29 years old in good health and CMV-seronegative. CDR3s include the opening cysteine and the closing phenylalanine or tryptophan. Fields, in order: V gene, clone size, J gene, D gene, CDR3 protein, CDR3 DNA. The D gene is left open where the match is weak. The size of a clone is reported for some rows only, either as once, few or many, or as a class for expanded clones.

TRBV4-3,.,TRBJ2-4,TRBD2,CASSQDIASGSSDIQYF,TGCGCCAGCAGCCAAGATATAGCTAGCGGGAGTTCGGACATTCAGTACTTC
TRBV7-3,.,TRBJ2-5,.,CASSLGGRGQETQYF,TGTGCCAGCAGCTTAGGAGGGAGGGGGCAAGAGACCCAGTACTTC
TRBV5-5,.,TRBJ2-7,.,CASSSRTGSSYEQYF,TGTGCCAGCAGCTCCAGGACGGGGAGCTCCTACGAGCAGTACTTC
TRBV28,.,TRBJ1-2,.,CASSSAGSPYGYTF,TGTGCCAGCAGTTCCGCGGGTTCCCCCTATGGCTACACCTTC
TRBV7-8,.,TRBJ2-7,TRBD1,CASSLATGSSYEQYF,TGTGCCAGCAGCTTAGCGACAGGGAGCTCCTACGAGCAGTACTTC
TRBV27,.,TRBJ2-3,TRBD2,CASSLEGTRGTQYF,TGTGCCAGCAGTTTAGAAGGGACTAGAGGTACGCAGTATTTT
TRBV7-3,.,TRBJ2-1,.,CASSLSHTSSYNEQFF,TGTGCCAGCAGCTTATCCCATACGAGCTCCTACAATGAGCAGTTCTTC
TRBV7-7,once,TRBJ1-1,.,CASSLDGTGPAFF,TGTGCTAGCAGCCTCGACGGTACAGGGCCGGCTTTCTTT
TRBV6-6,.,TRBJ1-2,.,CASSRPTGQFNYGYTF,TGTGCCAGCAGTAGGCCGACGGGACAATTCAACTATGGCTACACCTTC
TRBV27,.,TRBJ2-7,.,CASSFGGGTYEQYF,TGTGCCAGCAGTTTTGGGGGCGGAACCTACGAGCAGTACTTC
TRBV7-9,.,TRBJ1-6,TRBD1,CASSFGDRGPGWNSPLHF,TGTGCCAGCAGCTTTGGGGACAGGGGGCCTGGTTGGAATTCACCCCTCCACTTT
TRBV9,.,TRBJ2-3,TRBD1,CASSDFGQGPRYF,TGTGCCAGCAGCGACTTCGGACAGGGCCCAAGGTATTTT
TRBV6-1,few,TRBJ2-7,TRBD1,CASSTDYRGSNEQYF,TGTGCCAGCAGCACCGATTACAGGGGTTCTAACGAGCAGTACTTC
TRBV27,.,TRBJ1-2,.,CASSPRGNYGYTF,TGTGCCAGCAGCCCCCGGGGAAACTATGGCTACACCTTC
TRBV5-1,few,TRBJ1-4,.,CASSPFKRASTLATNEKLFF,TGCGCCAGCAGCCCCTTCAAGAGGGCCTCAACATTGGCGACTAATGAAAAACTGTTTTTT
TRBV6-6,few,TRBJ2-2,.,CASSYFLNTGELFF,TGTGCCAGCAGTTACTTCCTTAACACCGGGGAGCTGTTTTTT
TRBV28,.,TRBJ2-1,.,CASMGGGSYNEQFF,TGTGCCAGCATGGGCGGAGGCTCCTACAATGAGCAGTTCTTC
TRBV7-3,.,TRBJ2-2,TRBD1,CASSLHAGGLSGELFF,TGTGCCAGCAGCTTACATGCAGGGGGCCTTTCCGGGGAGCTGTTTTTT
TRBV5-1,once,TRBJ2-7,TRBD1,CASSLTGQGRLSSYEQYF,TGCGCCAGCAGCTTGACGGGACAGGGACGGCTGAGCTCCTACGAGCAGTACTTC